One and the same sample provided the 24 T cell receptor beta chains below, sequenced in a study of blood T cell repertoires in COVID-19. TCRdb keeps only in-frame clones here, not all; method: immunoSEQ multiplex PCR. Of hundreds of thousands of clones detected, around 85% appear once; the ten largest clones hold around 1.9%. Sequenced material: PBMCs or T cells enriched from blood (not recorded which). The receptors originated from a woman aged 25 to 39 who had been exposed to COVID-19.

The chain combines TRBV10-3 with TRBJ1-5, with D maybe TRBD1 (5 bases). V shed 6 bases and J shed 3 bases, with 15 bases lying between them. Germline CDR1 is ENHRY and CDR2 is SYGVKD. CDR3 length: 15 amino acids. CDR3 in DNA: TGTGCCATCAGCAAGCGGGACTCCATCAATCAGCCCCAGCATTTT. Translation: CAISKRDSINQPQHF.

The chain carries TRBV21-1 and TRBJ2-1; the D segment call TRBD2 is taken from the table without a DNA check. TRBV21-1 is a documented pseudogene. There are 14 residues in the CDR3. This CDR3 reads CASSKGRGGREQFF. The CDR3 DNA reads TGTGCCAGCAGCAAAGGAAGGGGGGGAAGAGAGCAGTTCTTC.

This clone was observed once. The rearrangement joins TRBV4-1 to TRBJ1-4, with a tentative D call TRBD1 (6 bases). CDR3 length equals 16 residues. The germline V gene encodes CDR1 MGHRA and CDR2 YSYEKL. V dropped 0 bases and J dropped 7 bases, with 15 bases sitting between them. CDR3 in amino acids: CASSQDARGSSEKLFF. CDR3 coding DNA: TGCGCCAGCAGCCAAGATGCCAGGGGCAGCTCTGAAAAACTGTTTTTT.

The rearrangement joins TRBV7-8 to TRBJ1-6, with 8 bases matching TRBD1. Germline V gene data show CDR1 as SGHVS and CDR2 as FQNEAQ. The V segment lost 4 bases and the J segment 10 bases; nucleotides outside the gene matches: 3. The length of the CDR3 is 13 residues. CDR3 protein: CASSSNRGSPLHF. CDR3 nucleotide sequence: TGTGCCAGCAGCTCAAACAGGGGGTCACCCCTCCACTTT.

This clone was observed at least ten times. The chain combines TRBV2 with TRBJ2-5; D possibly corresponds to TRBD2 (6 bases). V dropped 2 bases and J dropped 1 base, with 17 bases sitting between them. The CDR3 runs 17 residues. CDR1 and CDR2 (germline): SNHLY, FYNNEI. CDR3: CASSEPQVAAGQETQYF. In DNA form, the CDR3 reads TGTGCCAGCAGTGAACCTCAGGTAGCGGCAGGCCAAGAGACCCAGTACTTC.

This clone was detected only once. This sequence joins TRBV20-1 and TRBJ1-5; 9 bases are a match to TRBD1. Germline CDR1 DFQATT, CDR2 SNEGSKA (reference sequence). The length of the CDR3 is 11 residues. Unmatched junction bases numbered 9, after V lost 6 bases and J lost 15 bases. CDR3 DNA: TGCAGTGCGAGGACAGGGGACCTTCGGCATTTT. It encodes CSARTGDLRHF.

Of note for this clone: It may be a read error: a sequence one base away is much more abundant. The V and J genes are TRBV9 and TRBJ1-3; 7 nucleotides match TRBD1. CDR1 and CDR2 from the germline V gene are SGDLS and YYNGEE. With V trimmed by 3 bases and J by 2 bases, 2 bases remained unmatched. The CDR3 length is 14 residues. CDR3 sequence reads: CASSAGTAGNTIYF. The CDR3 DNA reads TGTGCCAGCAGCGCCGGGACAGCTGGAAACACCATATATTTT.

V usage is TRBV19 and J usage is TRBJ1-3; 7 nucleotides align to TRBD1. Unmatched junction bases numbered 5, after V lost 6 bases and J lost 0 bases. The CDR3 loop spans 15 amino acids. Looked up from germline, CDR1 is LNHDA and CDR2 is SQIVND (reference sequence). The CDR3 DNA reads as TGTGCCAGTAGAACCGGGACAGTCTCTGGAAACACCATATATTTT. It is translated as CASRTGTVSGNTIYF.

In DNA form, the CDR3 reads TGTGCCTGGAGGGGACTAGCGGGGGCTGACAATGAGCAGTTCTTC. It translates to CAWRGLAGADNEQFF. The genes are TRBV30 and TRBJ2-1, with 14 bases that match TRBD2. Per germline, CDR1 GTSNPN and CDR2 SVGIG (reference sequence). V lost 3 bases and J lost 5; bases outside the gene matches: 3. The CDR3 has 15 amino acids. Variable domain in full (rest from reference TRBV30 and TRBJ2-1): SQTIHQWPATLVQPVGSPLSLECTVEGTSNPNLYWYRQAAGRGLQLLFYSVGIGQISSEVPQNLSASRPQDRQFILSSKKLLLSDSGFYLCAWRGLAGADNEQFFGPGTRLTVL.

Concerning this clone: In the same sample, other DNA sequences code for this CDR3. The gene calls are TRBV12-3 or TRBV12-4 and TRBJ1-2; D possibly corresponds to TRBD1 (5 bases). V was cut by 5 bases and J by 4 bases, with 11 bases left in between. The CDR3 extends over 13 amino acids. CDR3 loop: CASSLSGLYGYTF. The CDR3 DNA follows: TGTGCCAGCAGTCTCTCGGGACTCTATGGCTACACCTTC.

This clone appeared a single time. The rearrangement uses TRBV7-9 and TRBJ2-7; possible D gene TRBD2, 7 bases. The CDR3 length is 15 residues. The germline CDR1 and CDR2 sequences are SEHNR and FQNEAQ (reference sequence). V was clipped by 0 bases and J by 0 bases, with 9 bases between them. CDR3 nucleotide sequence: TGTGCCAGCAGCTTAGCGGGGGGGCTCTCCTACGAGCAGTACTTC. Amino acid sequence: CASSLAGGLSYEQYF.

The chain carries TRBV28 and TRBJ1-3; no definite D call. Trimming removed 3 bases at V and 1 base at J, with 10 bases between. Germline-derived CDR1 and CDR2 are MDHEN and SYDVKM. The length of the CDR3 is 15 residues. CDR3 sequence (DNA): TGTGCCAGCAGTTTGGGTTGGAGTTCTGGAAACACCATATATTTT. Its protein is CASSLGWSSGNTIYF.

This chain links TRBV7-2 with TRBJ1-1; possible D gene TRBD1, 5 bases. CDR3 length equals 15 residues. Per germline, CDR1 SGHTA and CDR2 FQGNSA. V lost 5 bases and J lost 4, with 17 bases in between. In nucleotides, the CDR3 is TGTGCCAGCAGCCCCGCCGGGGGGATTAGCACTGAAGCTTTCTTT. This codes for CASSPAGGISTEAFF.

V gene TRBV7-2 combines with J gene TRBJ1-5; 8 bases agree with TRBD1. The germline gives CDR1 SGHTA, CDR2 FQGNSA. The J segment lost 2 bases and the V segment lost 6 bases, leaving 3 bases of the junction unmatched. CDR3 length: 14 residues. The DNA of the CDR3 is TGTGCCAGCAGTCCGGGACAGGGCAATCAGCCCCAGCATTTT. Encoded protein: CASSPGQGNQPQHF.

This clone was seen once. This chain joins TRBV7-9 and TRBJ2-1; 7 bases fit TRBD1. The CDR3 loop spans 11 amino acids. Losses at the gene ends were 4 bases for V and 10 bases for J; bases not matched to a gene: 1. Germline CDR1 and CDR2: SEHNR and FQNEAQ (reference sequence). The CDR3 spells CASSWTGEQFF. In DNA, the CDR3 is TGTGCCAGCAGCTGGACAGGCGAGCAGTTCTTC.

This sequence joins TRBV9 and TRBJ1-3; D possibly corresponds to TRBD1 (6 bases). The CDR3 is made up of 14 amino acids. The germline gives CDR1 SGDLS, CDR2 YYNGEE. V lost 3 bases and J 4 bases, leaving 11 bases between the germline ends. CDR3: CASSGGGRGNTIYF. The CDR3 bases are TGTGCCAGCAGCGGAGGGGGACGAGGAAACACCATATATTTT.

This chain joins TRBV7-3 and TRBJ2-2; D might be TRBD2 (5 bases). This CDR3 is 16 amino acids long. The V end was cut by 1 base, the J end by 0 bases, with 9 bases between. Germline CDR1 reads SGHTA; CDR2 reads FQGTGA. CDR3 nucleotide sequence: TGTGCCAGCAGCTTAATGCGGGTGACGAACACCGGGGAGCTGTTTTTT. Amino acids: CASSLMRVTNTGELFF.

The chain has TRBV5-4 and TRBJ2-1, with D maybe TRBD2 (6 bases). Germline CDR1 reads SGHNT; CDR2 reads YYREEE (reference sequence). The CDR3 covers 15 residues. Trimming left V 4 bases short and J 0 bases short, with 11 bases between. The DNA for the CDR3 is TGTGCCAGCAGCGGGTCTAGCGACTCCTACAATGAGCAGTTCTTC. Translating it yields CASSGSSDSYNEQFF. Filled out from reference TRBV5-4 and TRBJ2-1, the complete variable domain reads ETGVTQSPTHLIKTRGQQVTLRCSSQSGHNTVSWYQQALGQGPQFIFQYYREEENGRGNFPPRFSGLQFPNYSSELNVNALELDDSALYLCASSGSSDSYNEQFFGPGTRLTVL.

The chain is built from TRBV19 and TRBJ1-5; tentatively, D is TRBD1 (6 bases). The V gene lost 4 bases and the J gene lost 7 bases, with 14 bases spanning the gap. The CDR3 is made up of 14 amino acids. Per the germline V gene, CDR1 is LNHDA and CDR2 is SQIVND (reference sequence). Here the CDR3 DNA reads TGTGCCAGTAGTACGTACAGGGAGGGGCAGCCCCAGCATTTT. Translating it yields CASSTYREGQPQHF.

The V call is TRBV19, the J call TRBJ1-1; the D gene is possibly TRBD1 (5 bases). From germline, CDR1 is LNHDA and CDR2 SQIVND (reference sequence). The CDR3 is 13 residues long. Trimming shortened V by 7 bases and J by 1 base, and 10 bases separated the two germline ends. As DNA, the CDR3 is TGTGCCAGTACGGACAAACCGAACACTGAAGCTTTCTTT. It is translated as CASTDKPNTEAFF.

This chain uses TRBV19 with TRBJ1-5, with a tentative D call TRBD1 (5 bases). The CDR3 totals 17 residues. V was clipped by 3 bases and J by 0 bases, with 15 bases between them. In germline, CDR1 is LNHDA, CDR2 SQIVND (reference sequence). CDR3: CASSMRGGIFSNQPQHF. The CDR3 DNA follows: TGTGCCAGTAGTATGAGGGGAGGGATTTTTAGCAATCAGCCCCAGCATTTT.

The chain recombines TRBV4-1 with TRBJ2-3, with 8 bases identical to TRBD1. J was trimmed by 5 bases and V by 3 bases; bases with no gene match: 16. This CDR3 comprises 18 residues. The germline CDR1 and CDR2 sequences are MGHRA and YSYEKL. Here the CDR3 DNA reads TGCGCCAGCAGCCAGTCCCCAGTGGGGACAGGCGTATTAGATACGCAGTATTTT. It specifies CASSQSPVGTGVLDTQYF.

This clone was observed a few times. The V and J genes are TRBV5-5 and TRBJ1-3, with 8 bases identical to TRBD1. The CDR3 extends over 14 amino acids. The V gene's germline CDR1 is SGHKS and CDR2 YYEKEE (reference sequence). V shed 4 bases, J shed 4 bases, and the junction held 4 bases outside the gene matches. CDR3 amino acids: CASSPTGVGNTIYF. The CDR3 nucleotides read TGTGCCAGCAGCCCGACAGGGGTAGGAAACACCATATATTTT.

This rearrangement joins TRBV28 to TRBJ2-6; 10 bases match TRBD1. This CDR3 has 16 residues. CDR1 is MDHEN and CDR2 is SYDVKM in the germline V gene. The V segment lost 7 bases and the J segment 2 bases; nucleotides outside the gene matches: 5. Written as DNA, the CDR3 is TGTGCCAGCACCTCGGGGACAGGGGCTGGGGCCAACGTCCTGACTTTC. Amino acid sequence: CASTSGTGAGANVLTF.